This T cell receptor (beta chain) comes out of a study of OX40 agonist ivuxolimab in advanced cancers. Across the study: Patients were around 83% male with ages roughly 20 to 90, mean 60.

Remarks on this clone: Its antigen is as yet unknown.

The germline V gene has CDR1 SGDLS and CDR2 YYNGEE. The CDR3 is 12 residues long. V was cut by 4 bases and J by 8 bases, with 9 bases left in between. Regarding the study as a whole: On average, CD8+ T cells showed a greater number of expanded clones than CD4+.

The assay was immunoSEQ multiplex PCR, and TCRdb's table has in-frame clones only and misses some. The data contain 36,000 or so clones, approximately 80% of them singletons. The sequenced sample was CD4+ or CD8+ T cells sorted from blood, obtained in a trial of the OX40 agonist ivuxolimab. This TCR came from an adult with an advanced solid tumor such as melanoma, head and neck, liver or kidney cancer. V and J are TRBV9 and TRBJ1-4; no firm D call. CDR3 amino acids: CASSRAGEKLFF. Here the CDR3 DNA reads TGTGCCAGCAGCCGTGCGGGGGAAAAACTGTTTTTT.